A selection of T cell receptor beta chains follows, all from one sample in a study of T cells in Graves' hyperthyroidism and ophthalmopathy. TCRdb independently ran MiXCR on the multiplex PCR reads; one entry per CDR3 protein. The sample carries around 690,000 distinct CDR3 sequences, 17% recorded once. Sequenced input: blood. These receptors were obtained from a man aged 45-60 years with Graves' hyperthyroidism. Each CDR3 is given with its conserved first and last residue. The D gene is left open where the match is weak. The size entry is marked missing in some rows and otherwise reads once, few, many or a size class.

19	TRBV6-1	-	TRBJ2-5	TRBD2	TGTGCCAGCAGTCTGGACACCCCGGGACTAGCGGGAGGGCGAGAGACCCAGTACTTC	CASSLDTPGLAGGRETQYF
13	TRBV27	many	TRBJ2-7	TRBD1	TGTGCCAGCAGTTGGACAGGGGTTGACGAGCAGTACTTC	CASSWTGVDEQYF
14	TRBV7-2	many	TRBJ2-3	-	TGTGCCAGCAGCTTAATGACCAACACAGATACGCAGTATTTT	CASSLMTNTDTQYF
12	TRBV28	few	TRBJ2-1	TRBD1	TGTGCCAGCAAAAGGACAGGGGATGAGCAGTTCTTC	CASKRTGDEQFF
13	TRBV2	many	TRBJ2-5	-	TGTGCCAGCAGTGTGAGGGGAGCAGAGACCCAGTACTTC	CASSVRGAETQYF
15	TRBV11-2	many	TRBJ2-7	-	TGTGCCAGCAGCTTAGGGGCAGGTAGCTCCTACGAGCAGTACTTC	CASSLGAGSSYEQYF
15	TRBV2	many	TRBJ2-7	-	TGTGCCAGCGCGAGTAGTCTCTCTCTCTCCTACGAGCAGTACTTC	CASASSLSLSYEQYF
14	TRBV19	many	TRBJ2-3	-	TGTGCCAGTAGTCTCCAAGGGGTGACAGATACGCAGTATTTT	CASSLQGVTDTQYF
14	TRBV7-2	many	TRBJ1-1	-	TGTGCCAGCAGCTTACGGTCAGGGAACACTGAAGCTTTCTTT	CASSLRSGNTEAFF
14	TRBV7-2	many	TRBJ2-5	-	TGTGCCAGCAGCTCGGCAGGGATGGGAGAGACCCAGTACTTC	CASSSAGMGETQYF
14	TRBV2	many	TRBJ1-5	-	TGTGCCAGCAGCGATGGGGATAGCAATCAGCCCCAGCATTTT	CASSDGDSNQPQHF
13	TRBV20-1	few	TRBJ2-1	-	TGCAGTGCTAGAGCGCCTTGGTACAATGAGCAGTTCTTC	CSARAPWYNEQFF
16	TRBV11-1	-	TRBJ2-7	-	TGTGCCAGCAGCTTAGAGGGCCCCGGGACCCACTACGAGCAGTACTTC	CASSLEGPGTHYEQYF
11	TRBV20-1	-	TRBJ1-1	-	TGCAGTGCTAGTCTAGGTCAGCAAGCTTTCTTT	CSASLGQQAFF
15	TRBV9	many	TRBJ1-1	-	TGTGCCAGCAGCGCAGTCGGGGGTATGAACACTGAAGCTTTCTTT	CASSAVGGMNTEAFF
17	TRBV19	many	TRBJ1-5	TRBD1	TGTGCCAGTAGTAACCCCGAGACAGGGGGCCTCAATCAGCCCCAGCATTTT	CASSNPETGGLNQPQHF
13	TRBV28	-	TRBJ1-3	-	TGTGCCAGCATAACCCCGGGATGGAACACCATATATTTT	CASITPGWNTIYF
15	TRBV5-1	-	TRBJ2-7	-	TGCGCCAGCAGCGTACCCGGGACCGCGGTCTACGAGCAGTACTTC	CASSVPGTAVYEQYF
16	TRBV19	few	TRBJ2-1	TRBD2	TGTGCCAGTAGTATAATTTCGACTAGCGGGCGCAATGAGCAGTTCTTC	CASSIISTSGRNEQFF
16	TRBV10-3	once	TRBJ2-6	-	TGTGCCATCAGTGAGTCAGAGGGCTCTGGGGCCAACGTCCTGACTTTC	CAISESEGSGANVLTF
13	TRBV19	many	TRBJ1-2	-	TGTGCCAGTAGTATATACGTAACCTATGGCTACACCTTC	CASSIYVTYGYTF
14	TRBV7-9	many	TRBJ1-2	-	TGTGCCAGCAGCTTCTCCCCGTTAGAATTACGCTACACCTTC	CASSFSPLELRYTF
14	TRBV28	-	TRBJ2-7	-	TGTGCCAGCACCAACATGGACATCGGGGTCGAGCAGTACTTC	CASTNMDIGVEQYF
14	TRBV29-1	few	TRBJ2-2	-	TGCAGCGTTGAAGGGGAGGCAGGCACCGGGGAGCTGTTTTTT	CSVEGEAGTGELFF
15	TRBV7-9	many	TRBJ2-1	TRBD2	TGTGCCAGCAGCTCCGGAGCGGGGCCCTACAATGAGCAGTTCTTC	CASSSGAGPYNEQFF
16	TRBV12-3/TRBV12-4	many	TRBJ2-3	-	TGTGCCAGCAGTTTTAGATCCGGGGGCTCCACAGATACGCAGTATTTT	CASSFRSGGSTDTQYF
14	TRBV7-2	-	TRBJ2-2	-	TGTGCCAGCAGCTTAATTTCCCTCTCGCGAGAGCTGTTTTTT	CASSLISLSRELFF
12	TRBV6-1	few	TRBJ1-1	TRBD1	TGTGCCAGCAGTAAACAGGGGGCTGAAGCTTTCTTT	CASSKQGAEAFF
17	TRBV28	many	TRBJ1-3	-	TGTGCCAGCACAATCGGGGACCGAATGACTACCGGAAACACCATATATTTT	CASTIGDRMTTGNTIYF
15	TRBV5-1	-	TRBJ2-3	-	TGCGCCAGCAGCTTGGGGAGGGCCGGCACAGATACGCAGTATTTT	CASSLGRAGTDTQYF
16	TRBV24-1	many	TRBJ2-1	-	TGTGCCACCAGTGGAGCAGGCTCGGGATCCTACAATGAGCAGTTCTTC	CATSGAGSGSYNEQFF
18	TRBV24-1	-	TRBJ2-3	TRBD2	TGTGCCACCAGTGATTTGGGTCCTCCGGGAGGGCCCCCAGATACGCAGTATTTT	CATSDLGPPGGPPDTQYF
13	TRBV20-1	few	TRBJ2-1	-	TGCAGTGCTACCGGGACCTCCTACAATGAGCAGTTCTTC	CSATGTSYNEQFF
13	TRBV30	few	TRBJ1-5	-	TGTGCCTGGAGTGCAGGGAAAAATCAGCCCCAGCATTTT	CAWSAGKNQPQHF
16	TRBV25-1	-	TRBJ2-2	TRBD2	TGTGCCAGCAGTGAGCCGGGACTAGCGGGCACCGGGGAGCTGTTTTTT	CASSEPGLAGTGELFF
15	TRBV2	many	TRBJ2-1	-	TGTGCCAGCACCCCTTGGGCTACTGGGGGCAATGAGCAGTTCTTC	CASTPWATGGNEQFF
14	TRBV5-8	many	TRBJ2-5	-	TGTGCCAGCAGCTTGGCCGACTGGCAAGAGACCCAGTACTTC	CASSLADWQETQYF
15	TRBV3-1	-	TRBJ2-7	TRBD1	TGTGCCAGCAGCCCATCCTTCAGGGGGCTCGGCGAGCAGTACTTC	CASSPSFRGLGEQYF
13	TRBV24-1	many	TRBJ2-3	-	TGTGCCACCAGTGATCCCCTCGGCGGTACGCAGTATTTT	CATSDPLGGTQYF
13	TRBV12-3/TRBV12-4	-	TRBJ2-1	-	TGTGCCAGCAGGGGGGTCGGGTACAATGAGCAGTTCTTC	CASRGVGYNEQFF
14	TRBV11-2	-	TRBJ2-1	-	TGTGCCAGCAGCCAAGCCGTACAGGGCTATGAGCAGTTCTTC	CASSQAVQGYEQFF
15	TRBV12-3/TRBV12-4	-	TRBJ2-1	-	TGTGCCAGCAGTCTGGGTCGTATCACCTACAATGAGCAGTTCTTC	CASSLGRITYNEQFF
13	TRBV28	many	TRBJ1-2	TRBD1	TGTGCCAGCAGTCTCGGACAGGTTTATGGCTACACCTTC	CASSLGQVYGYTF
14	TRBV7-9	many	TRBJ2-7	TRBD2	TGTGCCAGCCTAATGAGCGGGAGAAGCTACGAGCAGTACTTC	CASLMSGRSYEQYF
14	TRBV7-9	many	TRBJ2-5	-	TGTGCCAGCAGACGGTCAGGGCGGCAAGAGACCCAGTACTTC	CASRRSGRQETQYF
14	TRBV7-9	-	TRBJ2-4	-	TGTGCCAGCAGCTTGGTGGGTTCCAAAAACATTCAGTACTTC	CASSLVGSKNIQYF
20	TRBV11-2	few	TRBJ2-5	TRBD1	TGTGCCAGCAGGTTCAGTCGTTCAACTGCCGGACAGGGGGGCGGAGAGACCCAGTACTTC	CASRFSRSTAGQGGGETQYF
14	TRBV5-1	many	TRBJ1-1	-	TGCGCCAGCAGCTGGGCAGGGGAGAACACTGAAGCTTTCTTT	CASSWAGENTEAFF
13	TRBV10-2	many	TRBJ1-2	TRBD1	TGCGCCACCGGGACAGGGGTTAGCTATGGCTACACCTTC	CATGTGVSYGYTF
15	TRBV14	-	TRBJ2-4	-	TGTGCCAGCAGCCAAGAAGGCCAGACCAAAAACATTCAGTACTTC	CASSQEGQTKNIQYF
15	TRBV28	few	TRBJ1-2	TRBD1	TGTGCCAGCAGTCCAACGGTAGGGACAGCTATTGGCTACACCTTC	CASSPTVGTAIGYTF
15	TRBV10-3	many	TRBJ2-7	TRBD2	TGTGCCATCAGTGAGGGGACTAGCGGGTCCTACGAGCAGTACTTC	CAISEGTSGSYEQYF
15	TRBV5-1	many	TRBJ2-1	TRBD2	TGCGCCAGCAGCTTGGTAGCGGGAGTAGCGTATGAGCAGTTCTTC	CASSLVAGVAYEQFF
15	TRBV13	-	TRBJ1-5	-	TGTGCCAGCAGCTTAGGTTTCCGGGGAAATCAGCCCCAGCATTTT	CASSLGFRGNQPQHF
20	TRBV27	many	TRBJ2-3	TRBD2	TGTGCCAGCAGGCTAAGGTTTTTGAAATCGCTAGCGGTCACCACAGATACGCAGTATTTT	CASRLRFLKSLAVTTDTQYF
11	TRBV30	many	TRBJ2-1	-	TGTGCCTGGAGTGGGACTAATGAGCAGTTCTTC	CAWSGTNEQFF
13	TRBV24-1	-	TRBJ2-3	-	TGTGCCACCAGTGGGGGGAGAGAAGATACGCAGTATTTT	CATSGGREDTQYF
15	TRBV6-1	few	TRBJ2-5	-	TGTGCCAGCAGGCCCAACCGGAGGAGCCAAGAGACCCAGTACTTC	CASRPNRRSQETQYF
14	TRBV28	-	TRBJ1-2	-	TGTGCCAGCTTTCCCTCCAGGGGTCTGTATGTCTACACCTTC	CASFPSRGLYVYTF